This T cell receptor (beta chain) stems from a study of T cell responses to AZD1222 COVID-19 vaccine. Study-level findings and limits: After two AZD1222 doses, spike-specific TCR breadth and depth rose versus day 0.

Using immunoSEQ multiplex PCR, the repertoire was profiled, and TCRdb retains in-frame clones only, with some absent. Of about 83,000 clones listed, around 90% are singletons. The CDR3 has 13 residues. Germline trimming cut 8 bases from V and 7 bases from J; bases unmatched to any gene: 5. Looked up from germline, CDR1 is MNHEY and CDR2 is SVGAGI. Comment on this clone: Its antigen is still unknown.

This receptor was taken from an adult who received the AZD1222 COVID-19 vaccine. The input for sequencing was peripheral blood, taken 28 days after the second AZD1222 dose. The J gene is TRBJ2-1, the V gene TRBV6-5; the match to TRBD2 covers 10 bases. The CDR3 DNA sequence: TGTGCCAGCCTCGCTAGCGGGAGAAATGAGCAGTTCTTC. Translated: CASLASGRNEQFF.